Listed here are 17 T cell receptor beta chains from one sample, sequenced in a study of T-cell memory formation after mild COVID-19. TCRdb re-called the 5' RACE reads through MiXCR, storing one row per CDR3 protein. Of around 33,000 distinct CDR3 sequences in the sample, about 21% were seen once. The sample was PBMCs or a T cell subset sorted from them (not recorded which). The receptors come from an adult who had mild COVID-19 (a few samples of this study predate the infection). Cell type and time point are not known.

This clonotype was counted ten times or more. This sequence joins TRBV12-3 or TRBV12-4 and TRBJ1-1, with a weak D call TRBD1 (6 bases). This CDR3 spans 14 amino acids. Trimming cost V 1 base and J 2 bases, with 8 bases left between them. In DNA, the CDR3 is TGTGCCAGCAGTTTAGGACAGGTCAACACTGAAGCTTTCTTT. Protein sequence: CASSLGQVNTEAFF.

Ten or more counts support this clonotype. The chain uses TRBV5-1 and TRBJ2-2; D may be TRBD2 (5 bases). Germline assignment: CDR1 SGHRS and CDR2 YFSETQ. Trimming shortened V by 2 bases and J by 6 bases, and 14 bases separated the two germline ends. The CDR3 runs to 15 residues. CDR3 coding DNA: TGCGCCAGCAGCTTAAAAGGCGGGTTGGCCGGGGAGCTGTTTTTT. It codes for CASSLKGGLAGELFF.

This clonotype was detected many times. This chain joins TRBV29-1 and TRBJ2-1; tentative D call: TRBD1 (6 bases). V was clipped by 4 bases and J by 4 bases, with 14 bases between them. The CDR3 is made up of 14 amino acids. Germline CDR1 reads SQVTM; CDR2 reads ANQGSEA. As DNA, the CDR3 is TGCAGCGTTGGGCCTACAGGGAGATACAATGAGCAGTTCTTC. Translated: CSVGPTGRYNEQFF.

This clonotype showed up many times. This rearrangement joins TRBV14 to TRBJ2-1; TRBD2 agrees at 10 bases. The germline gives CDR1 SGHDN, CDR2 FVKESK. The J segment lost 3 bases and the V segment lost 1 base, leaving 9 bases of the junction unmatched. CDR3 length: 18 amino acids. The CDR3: CASSQGLLAGGGYNEQFF. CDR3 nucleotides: TGTGCCAGCAGCCAAGGACTTTTAGCGGGAGGAGGCTACAATGAGCAGTTCTTC.

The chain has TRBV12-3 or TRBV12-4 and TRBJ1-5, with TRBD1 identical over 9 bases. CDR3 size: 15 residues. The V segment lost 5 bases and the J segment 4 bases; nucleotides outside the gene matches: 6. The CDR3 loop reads CASSPTGQGNQPQHF. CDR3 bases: TGTGCCAGCAGTCCAACGGGACAGGGAAATCAGCCCCAGCATTTT.

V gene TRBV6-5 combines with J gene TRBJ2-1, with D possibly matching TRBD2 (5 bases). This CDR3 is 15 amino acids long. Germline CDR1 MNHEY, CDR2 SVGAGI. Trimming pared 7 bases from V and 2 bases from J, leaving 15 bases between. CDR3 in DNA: TGTGCCAGCACCCCCGGACTGAGGCCCTACAATGAGCAGTTCTTC. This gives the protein CASTPGLRPYNEQFF.

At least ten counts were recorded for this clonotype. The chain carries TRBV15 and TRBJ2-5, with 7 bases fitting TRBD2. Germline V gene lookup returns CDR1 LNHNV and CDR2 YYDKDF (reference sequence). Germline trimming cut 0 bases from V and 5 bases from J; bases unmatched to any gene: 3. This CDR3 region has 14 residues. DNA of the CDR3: TGTGCCACCAGCAGAGATACTAGCGAGGAGACCCAGTACTTC. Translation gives CATSRDTSEETQYF.

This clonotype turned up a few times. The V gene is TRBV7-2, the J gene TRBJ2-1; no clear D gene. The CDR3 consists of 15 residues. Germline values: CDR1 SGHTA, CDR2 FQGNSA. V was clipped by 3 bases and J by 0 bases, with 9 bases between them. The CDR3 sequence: CASSFDGRSYNEQFF. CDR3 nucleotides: TGTGCCAGCAGCTTTGACGGCCGCTCCTACAATGAGCAGTTCTTC.

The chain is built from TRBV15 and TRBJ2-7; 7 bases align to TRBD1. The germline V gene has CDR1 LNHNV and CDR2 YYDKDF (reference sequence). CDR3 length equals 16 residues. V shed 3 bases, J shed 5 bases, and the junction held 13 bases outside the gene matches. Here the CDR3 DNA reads TGTGCCACCAGCAGCGAGGAAACAGGGGAATGGCACGAGCAGTACTTC. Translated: CATSSEETGEWHEQYF. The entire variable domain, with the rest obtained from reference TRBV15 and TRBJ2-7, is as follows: DAMVIQNPRYQVTQFGKPVTLSCSQTLNHNVMYWYQQKSSQAPKLLFHYYDKDFNNEADTPDNFQSRRPNTSFCFLDIRSPGLGDTAMYLCATSSEETGEWHEQYFGPGTRLTVT.

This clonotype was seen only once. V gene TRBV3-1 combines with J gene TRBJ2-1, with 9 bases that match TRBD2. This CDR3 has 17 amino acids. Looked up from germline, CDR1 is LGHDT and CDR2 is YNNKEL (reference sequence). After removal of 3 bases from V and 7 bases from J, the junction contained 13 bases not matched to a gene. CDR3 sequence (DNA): TGTGCCAGCAGCCAGAGCGAGCTAGCGGGATTGCGGAATGAGCAGTTCTTC. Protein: CASSQSELAGLRNEQFF.

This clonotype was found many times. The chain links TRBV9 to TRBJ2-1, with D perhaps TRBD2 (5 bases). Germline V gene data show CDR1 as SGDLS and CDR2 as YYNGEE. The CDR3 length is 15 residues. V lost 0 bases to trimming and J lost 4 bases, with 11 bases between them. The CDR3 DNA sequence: TGTGCCAGCAGCGTAGCCTCCGCGGGTTACAATGAGCAGTTCTTC. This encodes CASSVASAGYNEQFF.

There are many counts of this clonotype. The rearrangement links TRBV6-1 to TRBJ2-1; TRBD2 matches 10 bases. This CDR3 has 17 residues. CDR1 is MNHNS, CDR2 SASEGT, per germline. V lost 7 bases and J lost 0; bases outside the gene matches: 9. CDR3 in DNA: TGTGCCAGCATTCCGGGACTAGCGTCCGGCTCCTACAATGAGCAGTTCTTC. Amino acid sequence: CASIPGLASGSYNEQFF.

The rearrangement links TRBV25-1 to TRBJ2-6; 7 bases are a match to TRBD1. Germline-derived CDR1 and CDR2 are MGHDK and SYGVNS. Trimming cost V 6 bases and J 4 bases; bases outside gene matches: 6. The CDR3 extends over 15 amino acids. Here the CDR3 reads CASRPQGTGANVLTF. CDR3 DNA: TGTGCCAGCAGACCACAGGGGACGGGGGCCAACGTCCTGACTTTC.

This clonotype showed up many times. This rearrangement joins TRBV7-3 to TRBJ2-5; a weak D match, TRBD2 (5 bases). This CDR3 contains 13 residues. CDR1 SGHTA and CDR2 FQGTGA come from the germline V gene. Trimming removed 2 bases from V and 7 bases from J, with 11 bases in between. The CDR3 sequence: CASSLLGVGTQYF. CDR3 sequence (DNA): TGTGCCAGCAGCTTACTCGGGGTCGGGACCCAGTACTTC.

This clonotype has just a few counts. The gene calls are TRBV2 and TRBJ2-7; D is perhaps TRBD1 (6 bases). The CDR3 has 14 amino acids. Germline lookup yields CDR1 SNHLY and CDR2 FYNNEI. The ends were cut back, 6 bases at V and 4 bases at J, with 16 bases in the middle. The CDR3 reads CASRLEQGSYEQYF. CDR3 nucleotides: TGTGCCAGCAGACTAGAACAGGGTTCTTACGAGCAGTACTTC.

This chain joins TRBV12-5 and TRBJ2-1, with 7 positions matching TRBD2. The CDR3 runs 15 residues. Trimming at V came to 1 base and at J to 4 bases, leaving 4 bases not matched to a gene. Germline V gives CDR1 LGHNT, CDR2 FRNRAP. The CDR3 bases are TGTGCTAGTGGTTTGGGCGGGAGAGGGTACAATGAGCAGTTCTTC. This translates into CASGLGGRGYNEQFF.

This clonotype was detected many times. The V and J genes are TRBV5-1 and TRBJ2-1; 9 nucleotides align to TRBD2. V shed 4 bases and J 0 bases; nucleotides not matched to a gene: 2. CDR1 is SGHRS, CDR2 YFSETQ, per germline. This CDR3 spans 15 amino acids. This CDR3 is CASSLSGSSYNEQFF. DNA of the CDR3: TGCGCCAGCAGCCTTAGCGGGAGCTCCTACAATGAGCAGTTCTTC. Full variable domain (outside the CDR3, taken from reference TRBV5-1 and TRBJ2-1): KAGVTQTPRYLIKTRGQQVTLSCSPISGHRSVSWYQQTPGQGLQFLFEYFSETQRNKGNFPGRFSGRQFSNSRSEMNVSTLELGDSALYLCASSLSGSSYNEQFFGPGTRLTVL.